This T cell receptor (beta chain) is drawn from a study of T cell responses to AZD1222 COVID-19 vaccine. Trimming cost V 4 bases and J 6 bases; bases outside gene matches: 7. The CDR3 has 15 residues. Germline V CDR1 and CDR2: LGHNT, FRNRAP. Findings and limits, study-wide: Spike-wide coverage was observed for vaccine-associated CD4 TCRs, with dominant responses at 160-218 and 743-854. Only five or six individuals given AZD1222 were seropositive at baseline.

The table came from immunoSEQ multiplex PCR; TCRdb's copy has only in-frame clones and leaves some out. The table lists around 83,000 clones, about 91% of them singletons. A remark on this clone: Its antigen is unknown.

The chain has TRBV12-5 and TRBJ2-2; 8 bases are a match to TRBD2. Sequenced material: peripheral blood, taken on day 0 of AZD1222 vaccination. This clonotype was sampled from an adult in good health. This chain's CDR3 is CASGSWTSYAGELFF. DNA for the CDR3: TGTGCTAGTGGTTCCTGGACTAGCTACGCCGGGGAGCTGTTTTTT. The variable domain in full, with the rest retrieved from reference TRBV12-5 and TRBJ2-2, is DARVTQTPRHKVTEMGQEVTMRCQPILGHNTVFWYRQTMMQGLELLAYFRNRAPLDDSGMPKDRFSAEMPDATLATLKIQPSEPRDSAVYFCASGSWTSYAGELFFGEGSRLTVL.